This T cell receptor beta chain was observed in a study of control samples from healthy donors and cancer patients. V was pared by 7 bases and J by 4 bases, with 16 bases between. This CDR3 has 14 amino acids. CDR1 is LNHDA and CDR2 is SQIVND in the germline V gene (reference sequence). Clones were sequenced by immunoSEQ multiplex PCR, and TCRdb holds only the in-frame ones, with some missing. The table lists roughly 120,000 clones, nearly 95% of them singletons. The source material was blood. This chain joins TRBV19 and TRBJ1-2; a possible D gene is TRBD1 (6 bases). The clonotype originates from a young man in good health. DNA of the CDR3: TGTGCCAGTATGAAAGGGGGGGCGGCCTATGGCTACACCTTC. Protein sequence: CASMKGGAAYGYTF.